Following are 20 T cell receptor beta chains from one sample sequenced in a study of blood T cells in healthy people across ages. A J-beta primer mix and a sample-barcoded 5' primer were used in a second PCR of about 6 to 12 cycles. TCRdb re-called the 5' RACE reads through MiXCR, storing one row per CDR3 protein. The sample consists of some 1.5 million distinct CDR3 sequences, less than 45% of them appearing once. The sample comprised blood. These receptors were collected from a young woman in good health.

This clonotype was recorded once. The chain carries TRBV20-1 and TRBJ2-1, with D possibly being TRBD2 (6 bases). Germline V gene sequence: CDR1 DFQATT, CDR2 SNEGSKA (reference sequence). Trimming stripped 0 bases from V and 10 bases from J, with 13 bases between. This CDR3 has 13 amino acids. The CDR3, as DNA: TGCAGTGCTAGAGATCTGCTTAGCGGCGAGCAGTTCTTC. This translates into CSARDLLSGEQFF.

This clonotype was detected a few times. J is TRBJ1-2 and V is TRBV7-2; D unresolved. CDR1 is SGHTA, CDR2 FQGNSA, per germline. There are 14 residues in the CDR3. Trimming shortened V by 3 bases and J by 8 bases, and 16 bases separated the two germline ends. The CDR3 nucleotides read TGTGCCAGCAGCTTGGGCTTATCCGATGGAGGCTACACCTTC. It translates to CASSLGLSDGGYTF.

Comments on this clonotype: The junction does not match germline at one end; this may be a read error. Here the CDR3 reads CASSLGGGNQPQRF. The DNA of the CDR3 is TGTGCCAGCAGCTTAGGTGGGGGCAATCAGCCCCAGCGTTTT. The chain couples TRBV7-2 to TRBJ1-5, with a possible D match to TRBD1 (6 bases). Germline V CDR1 and CDR2: SGHTA, FQGNSA. The CDR3 contains 14 residues. Complete variable domain (other parts from reference TRBV7-2 and TRBJ1-5): GAGVSQSPSNKVTEKGKDVELRCDPISGHTALYWYRQSLGQGLEFLIYFQGNSAPDKSGLPSDRFSAERTGGSVSTLTIQRTQQEDSAVYLCASSLGGGNQPQRFGDGTRLSIL.

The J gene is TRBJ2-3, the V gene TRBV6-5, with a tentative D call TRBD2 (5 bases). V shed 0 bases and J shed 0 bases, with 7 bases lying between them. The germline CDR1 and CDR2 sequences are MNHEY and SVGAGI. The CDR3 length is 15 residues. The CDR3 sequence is CASSYSSASTDTQYF. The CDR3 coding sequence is TGTGCCAGCAGTTACTCTAGCGCCAGCACAGATACGCAGTATTTT.

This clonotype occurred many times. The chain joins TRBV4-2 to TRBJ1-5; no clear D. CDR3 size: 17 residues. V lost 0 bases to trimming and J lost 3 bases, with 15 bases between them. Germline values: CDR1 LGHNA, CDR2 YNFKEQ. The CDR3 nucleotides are TGTGCCAGCAGCCAAGAATTCCGGGTGGCGGCCAATCAGCCCCAGCATTTT. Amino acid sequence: CASSQEFRVAANQPQHF.

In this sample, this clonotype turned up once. Written as DNA, the CDR3 is TGTGCCACCAGTGATCCGGGACAGGGGGCAGGGCAGCCCCAGCATTTT. Translation: CATSDPGQGAGQPQHF. The rearrangement uses TRBV24-1 and TRBJ1-5; 12 bases agree with TRBD1. The germline gives CDR1 KGHDR, CDR2 SFDVKD. This CDR3 contains 16 residues. Unmatched junction bases numbered 6, after V lost 3 bases and J lost 7 bases.

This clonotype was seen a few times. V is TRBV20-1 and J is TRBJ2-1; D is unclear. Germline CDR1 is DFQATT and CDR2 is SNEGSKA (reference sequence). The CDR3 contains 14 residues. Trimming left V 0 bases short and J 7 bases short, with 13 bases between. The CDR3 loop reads CSARDGPRRNEQFF. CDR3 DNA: TGCAGTGCTAGAGATGGGCCGAGAAGGAATGAGCAGTTCTTC.

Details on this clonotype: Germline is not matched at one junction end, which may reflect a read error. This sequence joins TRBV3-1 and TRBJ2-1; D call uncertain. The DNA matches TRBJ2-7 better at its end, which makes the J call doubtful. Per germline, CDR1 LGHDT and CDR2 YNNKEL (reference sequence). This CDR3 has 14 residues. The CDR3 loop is CASSQATFKTEQYF. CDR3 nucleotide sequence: TGTGCTAGCAGCCAAGCTACTTTTAAGACTGAGCAGTACTTC.

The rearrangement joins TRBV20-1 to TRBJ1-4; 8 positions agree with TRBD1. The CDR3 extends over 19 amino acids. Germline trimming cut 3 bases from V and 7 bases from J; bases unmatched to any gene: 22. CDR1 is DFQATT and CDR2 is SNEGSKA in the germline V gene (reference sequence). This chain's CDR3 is CSARSNPGQATMSAEKLFF. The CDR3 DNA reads TGCAGTGCTAGGTCCAATCCGGGACAGGCGACGATGTCGGCTGAAAAACTGTTTTTT.

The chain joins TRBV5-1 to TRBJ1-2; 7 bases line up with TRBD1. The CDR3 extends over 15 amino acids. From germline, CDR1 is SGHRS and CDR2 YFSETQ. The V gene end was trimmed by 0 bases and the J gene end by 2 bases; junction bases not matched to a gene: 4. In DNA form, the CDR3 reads TGCGCCAGCAGCTTGGAGAGCAGGGGGAACTATGGCTACACCTTC. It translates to CASSLESRGNYGYTF.

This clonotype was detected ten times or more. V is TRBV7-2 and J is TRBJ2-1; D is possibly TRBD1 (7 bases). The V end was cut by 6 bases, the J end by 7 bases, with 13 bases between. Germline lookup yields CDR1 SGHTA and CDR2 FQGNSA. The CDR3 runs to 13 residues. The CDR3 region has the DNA TGTGCCAGCAGGATTTCAGGGGGGAATGAGCAGTTCTTC. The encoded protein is CASRISGGNEQFF.

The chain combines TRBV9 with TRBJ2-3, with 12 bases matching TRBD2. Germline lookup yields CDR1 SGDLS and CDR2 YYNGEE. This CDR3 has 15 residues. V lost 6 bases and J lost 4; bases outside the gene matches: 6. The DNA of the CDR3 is TGTGCCAGCAACCCTAGCGGGGGGGTCGCAGATACGCAGTATTTT. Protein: CASNPSGGVADTQYF.

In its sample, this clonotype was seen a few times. CDR3 residues: CATSDRQAGTSSGEQFF. Here the CDR3 DNA reads TGTGCCACCAGTGACCGTCAAGCCGGGACTAGTTCAGGGGAGCAGTTCTTC. V gene TRBV24-1 combines with J gene TRBJ2-1; 8 bases match TRBD2. CDR1 KGHDR and CDR2 SFDVKD come from the germline V gene. This CDR3 is 17 amino acids long. J was trimmed by 10 bases and V by 4 bases; bases with no gene match: 17.

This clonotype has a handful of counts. The CDR3, as DNA: TGCAGCGTTGTTCGGGGCACCGGGGAGCTGTTTTTT. It specifies CSVVRGTGELFF. The chain recombines TRBV29-1 with TRBJ2-2; possible D gene TRBD2, 5 bases. V was pared by 4 bases and J by 4 bases, with 7 bases between. The germline CDR1 and CDR2 sequences are SQVTM and ANQGSEA. The CDR3 has 12 residues.

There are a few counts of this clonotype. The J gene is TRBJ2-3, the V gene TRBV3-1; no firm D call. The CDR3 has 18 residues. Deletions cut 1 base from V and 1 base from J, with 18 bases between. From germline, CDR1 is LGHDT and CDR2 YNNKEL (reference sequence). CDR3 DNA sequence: TGTGCCAGCAGCCAAGTCGGTATTCAGGTCTCGGGCACAGATACGCAGTATTTT. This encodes CASSQVGIQVSGTDTQYF.

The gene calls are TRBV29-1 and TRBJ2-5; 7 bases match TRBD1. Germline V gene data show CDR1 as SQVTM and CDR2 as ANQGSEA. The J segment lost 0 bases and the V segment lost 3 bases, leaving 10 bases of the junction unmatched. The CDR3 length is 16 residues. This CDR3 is CSVETGSWYNQETQYF. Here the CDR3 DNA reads TGCAGCGTTGAGACAGGGTCGTGGTACAACCAAGAGACCCAGTACTTC.

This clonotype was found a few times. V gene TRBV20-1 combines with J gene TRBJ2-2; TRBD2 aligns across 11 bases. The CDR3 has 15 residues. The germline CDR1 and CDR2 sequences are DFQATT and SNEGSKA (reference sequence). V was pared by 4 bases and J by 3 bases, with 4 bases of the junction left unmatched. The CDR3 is CSANSGRGDTGELFF. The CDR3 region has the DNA TGCAGTGCTAATAGCGGGAGGGGTGACACCGGGGAGCTGTTTTTT.

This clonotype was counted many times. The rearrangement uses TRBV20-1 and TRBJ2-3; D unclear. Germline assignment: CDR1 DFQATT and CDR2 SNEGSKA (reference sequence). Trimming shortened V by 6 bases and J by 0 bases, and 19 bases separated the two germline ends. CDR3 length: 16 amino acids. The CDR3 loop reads CSAFSPNGPSTDTQYF. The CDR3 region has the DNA TGCAGTGCCTTCTCCCCTAATGGGCCTAGCACAGATACGCAGTATTTT.

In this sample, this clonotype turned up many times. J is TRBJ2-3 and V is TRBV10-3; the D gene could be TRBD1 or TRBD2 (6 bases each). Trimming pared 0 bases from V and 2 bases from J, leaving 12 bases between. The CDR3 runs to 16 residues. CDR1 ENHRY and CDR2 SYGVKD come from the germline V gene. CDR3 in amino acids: CAISESGAGFTDTQYF. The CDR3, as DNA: TGTGCCATCAGTGAGTCGGGGGCGGGGTTCACAGATACGCAGTATTTT.

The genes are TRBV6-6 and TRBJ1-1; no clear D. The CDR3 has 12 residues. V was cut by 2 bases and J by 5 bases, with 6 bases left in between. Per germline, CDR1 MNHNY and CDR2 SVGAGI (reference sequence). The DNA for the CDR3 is TGTGCCAGCAGTTACCACGCGACTGAAGCTTTCTTT. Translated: CASSYHATEAFF.